The rows below give T cell receptor beta chains drawn from one sample of a study of cytomegalovirus exposure and HLA in healthy donors. The table came from immunoSEQ multiplex PCR; TCRdb's copy has only in-frame clones and leaves some out. The profile shows tens of thousands of clones, roughly 67% of them singletons. Sequenced material: PBMCs. These receptors originate from a woman in her forties or fifties in good health and CMV-seropositive. Both conserved end residues are part of each CDR3. A D gene is named only where the DNA matches it firmly. Size values are once, few and many counts, or a class for expanded clones, and some rows have none.

V gene	J gene	clone size	D gene	CDR3 DNA	CDR3 protein
TRBV7-9	TRBJ1-1	.	.	TGTGCCAGCAGCCCGGACAGTAAGAACACTGAAGCTTTCTTT	CASSPDSKNTEAFF
TRBV19	TRBJ2-2	.	.	TGTGCCAGTAGTATAGTGGGCACTGAACGTCCCGGGGAGCTGTTTTTT	CASSIVGTERPGELFF
TRBV5-6	TRBJ1-6	few	TRBD1	TGTGCCAGCAGCGTGGACAGGGGGGTGACCTATAATTCACCCCTCCACTTT	CASSVDRGVTYNSPLHF
TRBV5-4	TRBJ2-1	once	TRBD2	TGTGCCAGCAGGGAGACTGGCAGCGGGGGTTTCTACAATGAGCAGTTCTTC	CASRETGSGGFYNEQFF
TRBV7-9	TRBJ2-1	few	TRBD2	TGTGCCAGCAGCTTAGCCGGGGGGGACTATTACAATGAGCAGTTCTTC	CASSLAGGDYYNEQFF
TRBV7-9	TRBJ1-4	few	.	TGTGCCAGCAGCAAACAGGGTAGTGAAAAACTGTTTTTT	CASSKQGSEKLFF
TRBV7-2	TRBJ2-1	.	TRBD1	TGTGCCAGCAGCTTAGCCGGGACAGGGGCCTACAATGAGCAGTTCTTC	CASSLAGTGAYNEQFF
TRBV7-9	TRBJ1-1	.	TRBD1	TGTGCCAGCAGCGGGACAGGGGGTGAAGCTTTCTTT	CASSGTGGEAFF
TRBV6-5	TRBJ2-7	few	TRBD2	TGTGCCAGCACCTCTGGGCTAGCGGGGCGCGAGCAGTACTTC	CASTSGLAGREQYF
TRBV7-3	TRBJ2-3	few	.	TGTGCCAGCAGCTTTGAGGGAACTCAGCAGTATTTT	CASSFEGTQQYF
TRBV28	TRBJ1-6	few	TRBD1	TGTGCCAGCAGTCTCTGGACAGGGGATTCACCCCTCCACTTT	CASSLWTGDSPLHF
TRBV4-3	TRBJ1-2	.	.	TGCGCCAGCAGCCAAGATCTTTGGGACACCTCTCATGCTAACTATGGCTACACCTTC	CASSQDLWDTSHANYGYTF